This entry is about one T cell receptor beta chain. The sample belongs to a study of blood T cell repertoires in COVID-19. V lost 4 bases to trimming and J lost 7 bases, with 21 bases between them. Per germline, CDR1 SGHRS and CDR2 YFSETQ. The CDR3 sequence is 16 residues long. The data were produced by immunoSEQ multiplex PCR, yet TCRdb's version contains in-frame clones alone and is incomplete. The table shows more than 85,000 clones, with approximately 92% occurring only once. This receptor was identified in a man aged 18 to 29 with acute or convalescent COVID-19. The V call is TRBV5-1, the J call TRBJ2-1; the D is unclear. What was sequenced was peripheral blood. The CDR3 region is CASSRESGFPPNEQFF. In DNA form, the CDR3 reads TGCGCCAGCAGCCGAGAATCCGGGTTCCCTCCAAATGAGCAGTTCTTC.